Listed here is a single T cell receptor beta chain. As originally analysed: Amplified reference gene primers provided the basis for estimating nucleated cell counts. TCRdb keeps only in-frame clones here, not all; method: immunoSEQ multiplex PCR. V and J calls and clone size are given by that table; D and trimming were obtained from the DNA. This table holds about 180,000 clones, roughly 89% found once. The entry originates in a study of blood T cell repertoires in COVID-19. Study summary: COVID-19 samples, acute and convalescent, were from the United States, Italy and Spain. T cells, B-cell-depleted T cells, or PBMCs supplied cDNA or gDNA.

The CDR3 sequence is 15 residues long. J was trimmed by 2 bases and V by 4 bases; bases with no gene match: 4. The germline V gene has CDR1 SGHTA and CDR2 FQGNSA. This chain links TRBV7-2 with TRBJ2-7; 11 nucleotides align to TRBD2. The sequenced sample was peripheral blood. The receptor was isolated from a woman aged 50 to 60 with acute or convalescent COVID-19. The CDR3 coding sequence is TGTGCCAGCAGCTCAGGGACTAGCGGAGCCTACGAGCAGTACTTC. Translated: CASSSGTSGAYEQYF.